This TCR beta chain was sequenced in a study of blood T cell repertoires in COVID-19. At the level of the study: Acute-phase and convalescent COVID-19 samples originated in the United States, Italy and Spain. The cDNA or gDNA used as material had been derived from T cells, B-cell-depleted T cells, or PBMCs.

Authors' methods: Amplified reference gene primers provided the basis for estimating nucleated cell counts. Some clones are missing from TCRdb's copy, which holds only in-frame ones; the method was immunoSEQ multiplex PCR. V, J and clone size reflect that table, while D and trimming were determined from the DNA. Among about 120,000 clones listed, about 83% were seen once. Trimming took off 0 bases at V and 2 bases at J, with 12 bases between the two ends. Germline-derived CDR1 and CDR2 are SGHNT and YYREEE (reference sequence). The CDR3 contains 15 residues. The V and J genes are TRBV5-4 and TRBJ2-7; D may be TRBD1 (5 bases). Sequenced material: peripheral blood. The origin of this receptor is a man in his sixties with acute or convalescent COVID-19. Here the CDR3 reads CASSLGRGMAYEQYF. CDR3 bases: TGTGCCAGCAGCTTGGGTAGGGGAATGGCCTACGAGCAGTACTTC.